One sample yielded the 10 T cell receptor beta chains listed below, sequenced in a study of blood T cell repertoires in COVID-19. This table comes from immunoSEQ multiplex PCR, and its TCRdb copy is limited to in-frame clones, with some not included. The data show some 240,000 clones, 75% to 90% seen once. Specimen: PBMCs or T cells enriched from blood (not recorded which). Every receptor here comes from a woman between 40 and 55 years old who had been exposed to COVID-19.

The chain couples TRBV15 to TRBJ1-1, with no clear D. The CDR3 consists of 13 residues. V dropped 6 bases and J dropped 5 bases, with 13 bases sitting between them. Germline assignment: CDR1 LNHNV and CDR2 YYDKDF (reference sequence). For the CDR3, the DNA is TGTGCCACCAGTAAACAGCGGAGTACTGAAGCTTTCTTT. Amino acids: CATSKQRSTEAFF. Variable domain in full (rest from reference TRBV15 and TRBJ1-1): DAMVIQNPRYQVTQFGKPVTLSCSQTLNHNVMYWYQQKSSQAPKLLFHYYDKDFNNEADTPDNFQSRRPNTSFCFLDIRSPGLGDTAMYLCATSKQRSTEAFFGQGTRLTVV.

J is TRBJ1-2 and V is TRBV18; 7 bases align to TRBD1. Germline CDR1 reads KGHSH; CDR2 reads LQKENI. V lost 4 bases, J lost 2 bases, and 4 bases stayed unmatched. There are 14 residues in the CDR3. CDR3 loop: CASSLTGANYGYTF. Written as DNA, the CDR3 is TGTGCCAGCTCACTTACAGGGGCCAACTATGGCTACACCTTC.

V and J are TRBV7-6 and TRBJ2-3; TRBD2 agrees at 13 bases. Trimming took 4 bases from V and 3 from J; bases not matched to a gene: 16. Per germline, CDR1 SGHVS and CDR2 FNYEAQ. The CDR3 is 20 amino acids. The CDR3 protein is CASSSTYSGLAGAGTDTQYF. The CDR3 DNA sequence: TGTGCCAGCAGCTCTACGTACAGTGGACTAGCGGGGGCCGGAACAGATACGCAGTATTTT. The variable domain in full, completed from reference TRBV7-6 and TRBJ2-3, reads GAGVSQSPRYKVTKRGQDVALRCDPISGHVSLYWYRQALGQGPEFLTYFNYEAQQDKSGLPNDRFSAERPEGSISTLTIQRTEQRDSAMYRCASSSTYSGLAGAGTDTQYFGPGTRLTVL.

The chain links TRBV3-1 (or the pseudogene TRBV3-2) to TRBJ2-4, with TRBD1 as a possible D gene (6 bases). This CDR3 has 15 residues. V gave up 0 bases and J gave up 1 base, with 7 bases separating them. The germline V gene encodes CDR1 LGHDT and CDR2 YNNKEL (reference sequence). Here the CDR3 reads CASSQEQGAKNIQYF. The CDR3 DNA is TGTGCCAGCAGCCAAGAGCAGGGGGCCAAAAACATTCAGTACTTC.

This clone appeared once. The V and J genes are TRBV3-1 (or the pseudogene TRBV3-2) and TRBJ1-6; 8 nucleotides align to TRBD1. The J segment lost 10 bases and the V segment lost 1 base, leaving 6 bases of the junction unmatched. The CDR3 contains 15 residues. CDR1 and CDR2 from the germline V gene are LGHDT and YNNKEL (reference sequence). The chain's CDR3 is CASSQVQGARSPLHF. The CDR3 nucleotides are TGTGCCAGCAGCCAAGTTCAGGGGGCGAGGTCACCCCTCCACTTT.

The chain recombines TRBV28 with TRBJ1-2; 10 bases agree with TRBD1. V dropped 5 bases and J dropped 5; count of bases not matched to a gene: 8. This CDR3 is built from 15 residues. Germline loops: CDR1 MDHEN, CDR2 SYDVKM. For the CDR3, the DNA is TGTGCCAGCAGTCAACCCCGGGACAGGGGATATGGCTACACCTTC. It translates to CASSQPRDRGYGYTF.

The V call is TRBV5-4, the J call TRBJ2-7, with TRBD1 identical over 9 bases. Germline-derived CDR1 and CDR2 are SGHNT and YYREEE (reference sequence). V lost 4 bases to trimming and J lost 3 bases; unmatched junction nucleotides: 5. The CDR3 spans 14 residues. The CDR3: CASSGGQGGYEQYF. Written as DNA, the CDR3 is TGTGCCAGCAGCGGGGGACAGGGTGGCTACGAGCAGTACTTC.

This chain links TRBV7-2 with TRBJ2-7; D remains ambiguous. Germline CDR1 and CDR2: SGHTA and FQGNSA. This CDR3 is built from 17 residues. V lost 4 bases to trimming and J lost 3 bases, with 22 bases between them. CDR3 amino acids: CASSSPRGREVGYEQYF. The CDR3 DNA follows: TGTGCCAGCAGCTCCCCAAGAGGCCGAGAGGTTGGCTACGAGCAGTACTTC.

The chain links TRBV11-2 to TRBJ1-1; D is perhaps TRBD1 (5 bases). This CDR3 comprises 16 residues. Germline V gene lookup returns CDR1 SGHAT and CDR2 FQNNGV. V lost 2 bases and J 3 bases, leaving 16 bases between the germline ends. In nucleotides, the CDR3 is TGTGCCAGCAGCTTACTCGGCGGGGGGTGGGACACTGAAGCTTTCTTT. Translation: CASSLLGGGWDTEAFF.

The V gene is TRBV5-1, the J gene TRBJ1-5; tentatively, D is TRBD1 (5 bases). Per the germline V gene, CDR1 is SGHRS and CDR2 is YFSETQ. V lost 4 bases, J lost 4 bases, and 12 bases lay in between. CDR3 length: 14 residues. CDR3 sequence reads: CASSPRPGNQPQHF. In nucleotides, the CDR3 is TGCGCCAGCAGCCCCCGTCCAGGGAATCAGCCCCAGCATTTT.